This T cell receptor beta chain was identified during a study of siplizumab effects on memory and regulatory T cells. Study conclusions and caveats: Naive T cells looked more diverse than memory cells and looked like major alloresponse contributors.

The germline CDR1 and CDR2 sequences are MNHEY and SVGAGI. The CDR3 has 14 residues. V was trimmed by 2 bases and J by 4 bases, leaving 11 bases between them. The assay was immunoSEQ multiplex PCR, and TCRdb's table has in-frame clones only and misses some. Of about 100,000 clones in the sample, roughly 94% were seen once. This clone was counted a few times. Its antigen is currently unknown. Specimen: Tregs sorted from blood. The chain couples TRBV6-5 to TRBJ2-5; D is possibly TRBD2 (6 bases). The TCR was taken from a human donor in good health. Here the CDR3 reads CASSYGGIGETQYF. The CDR3 bases are TGTGCCAGCAGTTACGGGGGGATTGGAGAGACCCAGTACTTC.